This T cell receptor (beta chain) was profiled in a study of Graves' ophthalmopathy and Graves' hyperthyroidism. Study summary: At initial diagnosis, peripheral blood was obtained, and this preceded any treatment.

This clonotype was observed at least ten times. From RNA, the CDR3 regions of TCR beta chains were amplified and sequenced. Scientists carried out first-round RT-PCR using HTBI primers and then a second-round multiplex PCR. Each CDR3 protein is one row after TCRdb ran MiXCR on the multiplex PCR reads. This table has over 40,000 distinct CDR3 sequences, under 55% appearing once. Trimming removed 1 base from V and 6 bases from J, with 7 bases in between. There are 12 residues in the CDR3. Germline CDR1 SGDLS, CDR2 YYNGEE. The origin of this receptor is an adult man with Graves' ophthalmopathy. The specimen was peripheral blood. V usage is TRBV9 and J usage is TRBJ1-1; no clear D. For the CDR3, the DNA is TGTGCCAGCAGCGTACCATACGCTGAAGCTTTCTTT. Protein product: CASSVPYAEAFF.